Sequencing of this T cell receptor beta chain was carried out in a study of shared clonotypes between healthy human individuals. General study results and limits: Clonotypes shared by all four donors outscored non-shared clonotypes in generation probability. Despite large depth, sorted-subset datasets appeared incompletely sequenced.

This clone was observed a handful of times. As yet, its antigen is unknown. Profiled with immunoSEQ multiplex PCR; TCRdb holds only in-frame clones, not every one. The sample has nearly 750,000 clones, approximately 77% seen once. J gave up 6 bases and V 4 bases, and 6 bases lay outside the gene matches. The CDR3 has 16 residues. Germline V lookup: CDR1 WNHNN, CDR2 SYGVQD (reference sequence). The V and J genes are TRBV10-1 and TRBJ2-1, with 13 bases aligning to TRBD2. This receptor was taken from a woman aged 30 to 39 in good health. Sequenced: memory CD4+ T cells sorted from blood. Indicated subset: CD45RA-negative fraction. The CDR3 spells CASSGTSGRLSNEQFF. The CDR3 DNA follows: TGCGCCAGCAGTGGGACTAGCGGGAGACTATCCAATGAGCAGTTCTTC.